The entry that follows covers one T cell receptor (beta chain) sequence. A J-beta primer mix and a sample-barcoded 5' primer were used in a second PCR of roughly 6 to 12 cycles. In TCRdb, the 5' RACE reads were re-called with MiXCR into one record per CDR3 protein. The data show hundreds of thousands of distinct CDR3 sequences, around 24% seen once. This record comes from a study of blood T cells in healthy people across ages. The same data also contributed to another study, on T cells of mothers and their children.

The sequenced sample was blood. This TCR was recovered from a boy younger than 18 in good health.

The CDR3 DNA sequence: TGTGCCAGCAGGTTCGAGTATGGCTACACCTTC. Translation: CASRFEYGYTF. The chain links TRBV28 to TRBJ1-2, with D uncertain. CDR3 length: 11 residues. Germline V gene sequence: CDR1 MDHEN, CDR2 SYDVKM. V lost 6 bases to trimming and J lost 5 bases, with 7 bases between them.